The 9 T cell receptor beta chains given below trace back to one sample, sequenced in a study of graft-versus-host responses after intestinal transplantation (dated by TCRdb to the early 2020s). What the time point label conveys for this sample: cells obtained before transplantation from donor or recipient. The antigens these receptors bind are not known. The library was generated by the immunoSEQ multiplex PCR assay. TCRdb carries this immuneACCESS record with in-frame sequences only. Its versions omit some clonotypes, under half of them owing to an unresolved V gene in the studies checked, with the rest unexplained. This sample comprises 45,000 to 60,000 clones, 92% of them detected only once. The ten largest account for about 2.6% of the sample. The material was unstimulated CD4+ T cells sorted from spleen or lymph node cells, obtained before transplant. Receptors originate from a human donor who was the organ donor for an intestinal transplant.

The chain employs TRBV6-6 and TRBJ1-3; 10 bases match TRBD1. The CDR3 totals 16 residues. Germline V gene lookup returns CDR1 MNHNY and CDR2 SVGAGI (reference sequence). V gave up 2 bases and J gave up 2 bases; unmatched junction bases: 3. The CDR3 nucleotides read TGTGCCAGCAGTTACGGGACAGGGGTGGCTGGAAACACCATATATTTT. Encoded protein: CASSYGTGVAGNTIYF.

Only one count was recorded for this clone. The rearrangement joins TRBV4-3 to TRBJ1-2; D is unresolved. The germline V and J ends were trimmed by 0 bases and 8 bases, with 13 bases remaining between them. This CDR3 has 14 residues. The germline V gene has CDR1 LGHNA and CDR2 YSLEER. The CDR3 sequence: CASSQDLFSGGYTF. The CDR3 DNA follows: TGCGCCAGCAGCCAAGACTTGTTTTCGGGGGGCTACACCTTC.

The rearrangement links TRBV7-2 to TRBJ1-5, with D perhaps matching TRBD1 (6 bases). Trimming removed 3 bases from V and 6 bases from J, with 15 bases in between. Germline CDR1 and CDR2: SGHTA and FQGNSA. The CDR3 totals 15 residues. CDR3 in DNA: TGTGCCAGCAGCTTTACAGGGTCGGTGGGTCAGCCCCAGCATTTT. This gives the protein CASSFTGSVGQPQHF.

The chain recombines TRBV7-9 with TRBJ2-1; D is perhaps TRBD1 (7 bases). The ends were cut back, 5 bases at V and 8 bases at J, with 22 bases in the middle. Germline values: CDR1 SEHNR, CDR2 FQNEAQ (reference sequence). The CDR3 has 16 residues. CDR3 sequence (DNA): TGTGCCAGCAGCCCAGGGGGGACGGGACAACACGATGAGCAGTTCTTC. As protein: CASSPGGTGQHDEQFF.

The chain recombines TRBV7-6 with TRBJ2-3, with unresolved D. The V and J ends lost 2 bases and 6 bases respectively, with 6 bases between them. This CDR3 is 12 amino acids long. CDR1 and CDR2 from the germline V gene are SGHVS and FNYEAQ. This CDR3 reads CASSLKGDTQYF. In DNA, the CDR3 is TGTGCCAGCAGCTTAAAGGGTGATACGCAGTATTTT.

This chain uses TRBV18 with TRBJ2-1, with 8 bases that match TRBD2. Trimming removed 3 bases from V and 9 bases from J; junction bases left unmatched: 13. CDR3 size: 16 residues. Per germline, CDR1 KGHSH and CDR2 LQKENI. This CDR3 reads CASSPSVGGRIREQFF. The CDR3 DNA reads as TGTGCCAGCTCACCGTCCGTGGGCGGGAGGATACGTGAGCAGTTCTTC.

V and J are TRBV5-5 and TRBJ2-1; TRBD2 matches 7 bases. CDR3 length equals 14 residues. The trim removed 0 bases at V and 3 bases at J, leaving 0 bases unmatched. Germline CDR1 reads SGHKS; CDR2 reads YYEKEE (reference sequence). Here the CDR3 reads CASSLGTSYNEQFF. DNA of the CDR3: TGTGCCAGCAGCTTGGGGACTAGCTACAATGAGCAGTTCTTC.

The gene calls are TRBV5-6 and TRBJ2-5, with D perhaps being TRBD1 or TRBD2 (5 bases each). This CDR3 is built from 13 residues. Germline V gene data show CDR1 as SGHDT and CDR2 as YYEEEE. The ends were cut back, 5 bases at V and 5 bases at J, with 13 bases in the middle. Here the CDR3 reads CASRGVSGETQYF. CDR3 coding DNA: TGTGCCAGCAGGGGGGTCTCTGGGGAGACCCAGTACTTC.

The chain carries TRBV28 and TRBJ2-3; 8 bases agree with TRBD2. Germline V gives CDR1 MDHEN, CDR2 SYDVKM. V shed 6 bases and J 5 bases; nucleotides not matched to a gene: 16. This CDR3 contains 17 residues. The CDR3 loop is CASRPWGVAGLGDTQYF. The CDR3 region has the DNA TGTGCCAGCAGGCCCTGGGGGGTAGCGGGATTGGGAGATACGCAGTATTTT.